Listed below are T cell receptor beta chains from one sample, sequenced in a study of blood T cell repertoires in COVID-19. Sequencing was performed with immunoSEQ multiplex PCR; in TCRdb, only in-frame clones are kept and a portion is missing. The sample yields 170,000 or so clones, around 85% seen once. Sequencing was carried out using PBMCs or T cells enriched from blood (not recorded which). These receptors were taken from a man in his forties who had recovered from COVID-19. Both conserved end residues are part of each CDR3. Fields, in order: V gene, clone size, J gene, D gene, CDR3 protein, CDR3 DNA. A D gene is named only where the DNA matches it firmly. Size values are once, few and many counts, or a class for expanded clones, and some rows have none.

V gene: TRBV10-3; clone size: .; J gene: TRBJ1-1; D gene: TRBD1; CDR3 protein: CAIRWDRETEAFF; CDR3 DNA: TGTGCCATCCGATGGGACAGGGAAACTGAAGCTTTCTTT
V gene: TRBV5-1; clone size: .; J gene: TRBJ2-5; D gene: TRBD1; CDR3 protein: CASARTGVGETQYF; CDR3 DNA: TGCGCCAGCGCGCGCACAGGGGTGGGAGAGACCCAGTACTTC
V gene: TRBV5-1; clone size: once; J gene: TRBJ1-1; D gene: TRBD1; CDR3 protein: CASSLAGGGTEAFF; CDR3 DNA: TGCGCCAGCAGCTTGGCAGGGGGTGGCACTGAAGCTTTCTTT
V gene: TRBV6-4; clone size: many; J gene: TRBJ2-2; D gene: TRBD2; CDR3 protein: CASSDGTSTGELFF; CDR3 DNA: TGTGCCAGCAGTGACGGGACTAGCACCGGGGAGCTGTTTTTT
V gene: TRBV21-1; clone size: few; J gene: TRBJ1-5; D gene: .; CDR3 protein: CASSKSWRGRGTRQPQHF; CDR3 DNA: TGTGCCAGCAGCAAATCCTGGCGTGGGCGGGGCACACGTCAGCCCCAGCATTTT
V gene: TRBV9; clone size: .; J gene: TRBJ2-1; D gene: TRBD2; CDR3 protein: CASSSRWVAGGKGEQFF; CDR3 DNA: TGTGCCAGCAGCTCCCGGTGGGTAGCGGGGGGCAAGGGTGAGCAGTTCTTC
V gene: TRBV30; clone size: .; J gene: TRBJ1-4; D gene: .; CDR3 protein: CAWSGQLNEKLFF; CDR3 DNA: TGTGCCTGGAGTGGACAGCTTAATGAAAAACTGTTTTTT
V gene: TRBV11-3; clone size: .; J gene: TRBJ2-2; D gene: TRBD2; CDR3 protein: CASNHLAGGNGGELFF; CDR3 DNA: TGTGCCAGCAACCATCTCGCGGGGGGTAACGGCGGGGAGCTGTTTTTT
V gene: TRBV5-1; clone size: .; J gene: TRBJ1-2; D gene: .; CDR3 protein: CASSLALNDYGYTF; CDR3 DNA: TGCGCCAGCAGCTTGGCCCTTAATGACTATGGCTACACCTTC
V gene: TRBV4-1; clone size: .; J gene: TRBJ2-7; D gene: TRBD1; CDR3 protein: CASSQAGTGGFYEQYF; CDR3 DNA: TGCGCCAGCAGCCAAGCCGGGACAGGGGGCTTCTACGAGCAGTACTTC
V gene: TRBV19; clone size: .; J gene: TRBJ2-1; D gene: .; CDR3 protein: CASSMEGPYNEQFF; CDR3 DNA: TGTGCCAGTAGTATGGAGGGGCCGTACAATGAGCAGTTCTTC
V gene: TRBV6-5; clone size: few; J gene: TRBJ1-2; D gene: .; CDR3 protein: CASSRSNYGYTF; CDR3 DNA: TGTGCCAGCAGCCGGTCTAACTATGGCTACACCTTC
V gene: TRBV10-3; clone size: .; J gene: TRBJ2-2; D gene: TRBD2; CDR3 protein: CAISGLADTGELFF; CDR3 DNA: TGTGCCATCAGTGGACTAGCGGACACCGGGGAGCTGTTTTTT
V gene: TRBV4-2; clone size: many; J gene: TRBJ2-1; D gene: .; CDR3 protein: CASGTQGGEQFF; CDR3 DNA: TGTGCCAGCGGAACGCAGGGCGGTGAGCAGTTCTTC
V gene: TRBV3-1/TRBV3-2; clone size: .; J gene: TRBJ2-5; D gene: TRBD2; CDR3 protein: CASSQQRGPQETQYF; CDR3 DNA: TGTGCCAGCAGCCAACAGCGGGGGCCTCAAGAGACCCAGTACTTC
V gene: TRBV5-4; clone size: .; J gene: TRBJ2-7; D gene: .; CDR3 protein: CACSMRRDPYEQYF; CDR3 DNA: TGTGCCTGTTCTATGAGGCGGGATCCCTACGAGCAGTACTTC
V gene: TRBV9; clone size: .; J gene: TRBJ1-2; D gene: TRBD1; CDR3 protein: CASSALEVDRGVDGYTF; CDR3 DNA: TGTGCCAGCAGCGCCCTTGAGGTCGACAGGGGAGTAGATGGCTACACCTTC
V gene: TRBV7-3; clone size: .; J gene: TRBJ1-1; D gene: .; CDR3 protein: CASSSDTRGEAFF; CDR3 DNA: TGTGCCAGCAGTTCCGACACCCGTGGTGAAGCTTTCTTT